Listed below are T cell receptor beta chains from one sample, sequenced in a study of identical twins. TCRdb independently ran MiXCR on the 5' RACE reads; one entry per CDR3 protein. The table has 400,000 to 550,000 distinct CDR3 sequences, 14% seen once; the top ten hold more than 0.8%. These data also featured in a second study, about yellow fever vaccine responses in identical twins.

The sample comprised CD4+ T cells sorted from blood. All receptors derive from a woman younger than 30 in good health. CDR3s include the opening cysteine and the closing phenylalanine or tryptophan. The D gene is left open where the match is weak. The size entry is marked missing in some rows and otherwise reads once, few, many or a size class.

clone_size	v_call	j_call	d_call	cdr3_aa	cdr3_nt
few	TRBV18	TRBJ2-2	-	CASSPLGHRNTGELFF	TGTGCCAGCTCACCACTGGGACATAGGAACACCGGGGAGCTGTTTTTT
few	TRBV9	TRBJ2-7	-	CASSADLYEQYF	TGTGCCAGCAGCGCGGACTTGTACGAGCAGTACTTC
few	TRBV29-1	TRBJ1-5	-	CSVKDSLNQPQHF	TGCAGCGTTAAAGACAGCCTAAATCAGCCCCAGCATTTT
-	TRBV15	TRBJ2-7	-	CATSRAREAQYF	TGTGCCACCAGCAGAGCGAGGGAGGCGCAGTACTTC
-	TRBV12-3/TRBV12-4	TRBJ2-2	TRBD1	CASRTGGDTGELFF	TGTGCCAGCAGGACAGGGGGAGACACCGGGGAGCTGTTTTTT
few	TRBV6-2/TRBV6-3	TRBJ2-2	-	CASTKPRGSGTGELFF	TGTGCCAGCACCAAACCGAGGGGGAGTGGGACCGGGGAGCTGTTTTTT
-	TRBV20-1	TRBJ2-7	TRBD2	CSASKVAGGPYEQYF	TGCAGTGCTAGCAAGGTAGCGGGAGGGCCCTACGAGCAGTACTTC
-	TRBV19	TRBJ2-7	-	CASSGGISSYEQYF	TGTGCCAGTAGTGGGGGGATATCGAGCTACGAGCAGTACTTC
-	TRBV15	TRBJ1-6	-	CATSRDRGLNSPLHF	TGTGCCACCAGCAGAGACAGGGGCCTTAATTCACCCCTCCACTTT
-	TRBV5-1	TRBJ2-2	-	CASSLLGGFANTGELFF	TGCGCCAGCAGCTTGCTAGGGGGGTTCGCGAACACCGGGGAGCTGTTTTTT
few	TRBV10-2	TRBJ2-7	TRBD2	CASRGTSGSIHEQYF	TGCGCCAGCAGAGGGACTAGCGGGAGTATCCACGAGCAGTACTTC
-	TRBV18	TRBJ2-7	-	CASSPPLKGSSYEQYF	TGTGCCAGCTCACCACCTCTAAAGGGAAGCTCCTACGAGCAGTACTTC
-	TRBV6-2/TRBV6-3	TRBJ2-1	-	CATFRGAEQFF	TGTGCCACCTTCCGGGGGGCTGAGCAGTTCTTC
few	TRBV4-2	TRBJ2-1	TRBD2	CASSQAATSGGVMANEQFF	TGTGCCAGCAGCCAAGCTGCGACTAGCGGGGGGGTAATGGCCAATGAGCAGTTCTTC
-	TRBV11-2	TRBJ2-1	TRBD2	CASSFVLAGGNNEQFF	TGTGCCAGCAGCTTTGTTCTAGCGGGAGGGAACAATGAGCAGTTCTTC
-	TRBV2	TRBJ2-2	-	CASSRSPPSTGELFF	TGTGCCAGCAGTCGTAGCCCGCCTTCAACCGGGGAGCTGTTTTTT
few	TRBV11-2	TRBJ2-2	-	CASSSWGPGGGEFVGELFF	TGTGCCAGCAGCTCGTGGGGCCCGGGTGGGGGCGAATTCGTTGGGGAGCTGTTTTTT